The 18 T cell receptor beta chains reported below all come from one sample, sequenced in a study of spatial heterogeneity in lung cancer. Time point meaning: sample taken at primary tumor resection. Regarding the study as a whole: Counts of expanded intratumoral alpha and beta TCRs tracked tumor mutation counts.

Which antigens these TCRs recognize remains unknown. Each CDR3 protein gets one entry after TCRdb re-called the 5' RACE reads with MiXCR. The repertoire includes about 10,000 distinct CDR3 sequences, about 10% of them detected once, and around 13% sits in the top ten. This specimen consisted of lung tumor tissue, obtained at surgery. These receptors originate from a female donor with early-stage non-small cell lung cancer.

The sample holds a few counts of this clonotype. CDR3 DNA sequence: TGTGCCAGCAGCTTGGCTGGGGAGGGTGGCGAGCAGTACTTC. It is translated as CASSLAGEGGEQYF. The chain has TRBV5-6 and TRBJ2-7, with 7 bases matching TRBD2. With V trimmed by 0 bases and J by 6 bases, 6 bases remained unmatched. This CDR3 has 14 amino acids. Germline V gives CDR1 SGHDT, CDR2 YYEEEE.

This clonotype was seen many times. The genes are TRBV7-9 and TRBJ2-3; 8 bases fit TRBD1. After removal of 1 base from V and 3 bases from J, the junction contained 9 bases not matched to a gene. Germline CDR1 is SEHNR and CDR2 is FQNEAQ (reference sequence). CDR3 size: 17 residues. Here the CDR3 DNA reads TGTGCCAGCAGCTTAGGGTCGACAGGGGCAAGGACAGATACGCAGTATTTT. Amino acids: CASSLGSTGARTDTQYF.

This clonotype has at least ten counts. This chain links TRBV6-5 with TRBJ2-7; D possibly corresponds to TRBD2 (6 bases). The V gene lost 7 bases and the J gene lost 6 bases, with 19 bases spanning the gap. This CDR3 region has 14 residues. Germline assignment: CDR1 MNHEY and CDR2 SVGAGI. The CDR3 protein is CASTTTSSSPEQYF. The CDR3 bases are TGTGCCAGCACCACGACTAGTTCTTCCCCCGAGCAGTACTTC.

By its share, this clonotype is medium-sized (0.01 to 0.1%). The CDR3 is CASSSSQVYGYTF. The CDR3 region has the DNA TGTGCCAGCAGTTCGTCACAGGTCTATGGCTACACCTTC. This chain uses TRBV6-2 or TRBV6-3 with TRBJ1-2; a weak D match, TRBD1 (5 bases). V was shortened by 4 bases and J by 4 bases, with 10 bases between the two germline ends. Germline V gene lookup returns CDR1 MNHEY and CDR2 SVGEGT. There are 13 residues in the CDR3.

This clonotype was seen at least ten times. The chain joins TRBV24-1 to TRBJ2-5, with 7 bases fitting TRBD1. The CDR3 has 14 amino acids. From germline, CDR1 is KGHDR and CDR2 SFDVKD. V was clipped by 3 bases and J by 1 base; unmatched bases: 1. CDR3 coding DNA: TGTGCCACCAGTGATGGACAGGCCCAAGAGACCCAGTACTTC. Protein product: CATSDGQAQETQYF.

This clonotype was recorded at least ten times. This sequence joins TRBV6-2 or TRBV6-3 and TRBJ1-1; D is unclear. Germline CDR1 and CDR2: MNHEY and SVGEGT. The length of the CDR3 is 15 residues. V dropped 6 bases and J dropped 3 bases, with 17 bases sitting between them. CDR3 coding DNA: TGTGCCAGCAGACCCCCCGGAGTCTTGGACACTGAAGCTTTCTTT. Its protein is CASRPPGVLDTEAFF.

The chain links TRBV20-1 to TRBJ1-4; D perhaps matches TRBD1 (5 bases). The CDR3 has 15 residues. Trimming stripped 6 bases from V and 4 bases from J, with 18 bases between. Germline CDR1 reads DFQATT; CDR2 reads SNEGSKA (reference sequence). Here the CDR3 DNA reads TGCAGTGCGCCTCTCCCAACAGGCTTTAATGAAAAACTGTTTTTT. This encodes CSAPLPTGFNEKLFF.

This clonotype was recorded many times. V usage is TRBV14 and J usage is TRBJ1-1, with D perhaps TRBD1 (6 bases). V was trimmed by 4 bases and J by 3 bases, leaving 15 bases between them. This CDR3 has 15 residues. From germline, CDR1 is SGHDN and CDR2 FVKESK. The CDR3, as DNA: TGTGCCAGCAGCCCATCGGGGGCAGGGTACACTGAAGCTTTCTTT. It yields the protein CASSPSGAGYTEAFF.

This clonotype was seen ten or more times. The chain carries TRBV5-4 and TRBJ2-3, with D possibly called TRBD1 or TRBD2 (6 bases each). V gave up 1 base and J gave up 4 bases, with 13 bases separating them. Germline V gene sequence: CDR1 SGHNT, CDR2 YYREEE (reference sequence). The CDR3 contains 15 residues. CDR3 sequence: CASSLPGAQADTQYF. CDR3 bases: TGTGCCAGCAGCTTGCCGGGGGCCCAGGCAGATACGCAGTATTTT.

The J gene is TRBJ2-7, the V gene TRBV5-1; 8 positions match TRBD1. Germline loops: CDR1 SGHRS, CDR2 YFSETQ. V dropped 4 bases and J dropped 2; count of bases not matched to a gene: 5. This CDR3 is 14 amino acids long. The CDR3 loop is CASSVTGEAYEQYF. DNA of the CDR3: TGCGCCAGCAGCGTGACAGGGGAAGCCTACGAGCAGTACTTC.

This clonotype was detected many times. The rearrangement joins TRBV18 to TRBJ2-3, with a weak D call TRBD1 (6 bases). The germline V gene has CDR1 KGHSH and CDR2 LQKENI. V gave up 3 bases and J gave up 0 bases, with 16 bases separating them. This CDR3 is 17 amino acids long. CDR3 in amino acids: CASSPQDRPISTDTQYF. The DNA of the CDR3 is TGTGCCAGCTCACCGCAGGACAGACCAATAAGCACAGATACGCAGTATTTT.

There are a few counts of this clonotype. The J gene is TRBJ2-5, the V gene TRBV5-1, with D tentatively TRBD1 or TRBD2 (5 bases each). Germline values: CDR1 SGHRS, CDR2 YFSETQ. V was cut by 5 bases and J by 3 bases, with 14 bases left in between. CDR3 length: 14 residues. CDR3 coding DNA: TGCGCCAGCAGTTTAGAGGGGAAAAAAGAGACCCAGTACTTC. Translated: CASSLEGKKETQYF.

The V gene is TRBV12-3 or TRBV12-4, the J gene TRBJ2-7; 8 nucleotides match TRBD2. The CDR3 loop spans 14 amino acids. Trimming took 1 base from V and 4 from J; bases not matched to a gene: 3. CDR3 DNA sequence: TGTGCCAGCAGTTTAGGCGGGGGGATGTACGAGCAGTACTTC. This encodes CASSLGGGMYEQYF.

The genes are TRBV5-8 and TRBJ1-5; D gene uncertain. The CDR3 runs to 13 residues. V dropped 0 bases and J dropped 3 bases, with 4 bases sitting between them. CDR1 is SGHTS and CDR2 is YDEGEE in the germline V gene. Here the CDR3 DNA reads TGTGCCAGCAGCTTGGATTACAATCAGCCCCAGCATTTT. Translating it yields CASSLDYNQPQHF.

Ten or more counts support this clonotype. This chain links TRBV5-1 with TRBJ2-1; TRBD2 aligns across 9 bases. Germline trimming cut 4 bases from V and 4 bases from J; bases unmatched to any gene: 9. Germline CDR1 SGHRS, CDR2 YFSETQ. CDR3 length equals 16 residues. CDR3 amino acids: CASSPTSGFNYNEQFF. The CDR3 DNA sequence: TGCGCCAGCAGCCCGACTAGCGGATTTAATTACAATGAGCAGTTCTTC.

There are many counts of this clonotype. The chain combines TRBV11-1 with TRBJ1-5; TRBD1 agrees at 9 bases. The germline V gene has CDR1 SGHAT and CDR2 FQDESV (reference sequence). This CDR3 contains 22 residues. Trimming cost V 4 bases and J 0 bases; bases outside gene matches: 22. CDR3 in DNA: TGTGCCAGCAGCTCGCGGGCCCCTGGACAGGGGTCGAAAGTTTATAGCAATCAGCCCCAGCATTTT. As protein: CASSSRAPGQGSKVYSNQPQHF.

Many counts were recorded for this clonotype. The germline gene is not matched at one end of the junction; a read error may be the cause. CDR3 region: CSASVVLAGGQGVF. Written as DNA, the CDR3 is TGCAGTGCTAGTGTCGTGCTAGCGGGAGGGCAAGGTGTCTTC. The chain recombines TRBV20-1 with TRBJ2-1; 12 nucleotides match TRBD2. Germline CDR1 reads DFQATT; CDR2 reads SNEGSKA (reference sequence). The CDR3 length is 14 residues.

J is TRBJ2-7 and V is TRBV6-5; D unclear. This CDR3 has 15 amino acids. V lost 6 bases to trimming and J lost 7 bases, with 22 bases between them. CDR1 is MNHEY, CDR2 SVGAGI, per germline. This chain's CDR3 is CASSSYSSALGEQYF. In DNA form, the CDR3 reads TGTGCCAGCAGCTCCTACTCATCGGCCCTGGGGGAGCAGTACTTC.